These 7 T cell receptor beta chains were all obtained from the same sample, sequenced in a study of blood T cell repertoires in COVID-19. Clones were read by immunoSEQ multiplex PCR, and TCRdb kept only the in-frame ones, dropping some. The sample has roughly 420,000 clones; around 89% are singletons. Input material: PBMCs or T cells enriched from blood (not recorded which). These TCRs come from a woman in her 30s with acute COVID-19.

The chain recombines TRBV30 with TRBJ1-2; TRBD1 matches at 8 bases. This CDR3 is 14 amino acids long. Germline CDR1 is GTSNPN and CDR2 is SVGIG (reference sequence). With V trimmed by 1 base and J by 5 bases, 6 bases remained unmatched. CDR3 DNA: TGTGCCTGGAGTGAAACAGGGGGTGGGTATGGCTACACCTTC. Amino acid sequence: CAWSETGGGYGYTF.

The gene calls are TRBV5-6 and TRBJ1-5; 7 bases map to TRBD1. CDR3 size: 17 residues. V gave up 5 bases and J gave up 0 bases; unmatched junction bases: 11. Germline assignment: CDR1 SGHDT and CDR2 YYEEEE. The CDR3 DNA is TGTGCCAGCAGTTCCGGACAGGCCCAATATAGCAATCAGCCCCAGCATTTT. Translating it yields CASSSGQAQYSNQPQHF.

J is TRBJ2-3 and V is TRBV7-9, with D possibly matching TRBD1 (5 bases). The V and J ends lost 4 bases and 2 bases respectively, with 13 bases between them. Germline-derived CDR1 and CDR2 are SEHNR and FQNEAQ (reference sequence). The CDR3 covers 15 residues. The CDR3 nucleotides are TGTGCCAGCAGCTCGCGGAGACAGTTCACAGATACGCAGTATTTT. Amino acids: CASSSRRQFTDTQYF.

The gene calls are TRBV7-3 and TRBJ2-1; TRBD2 matches 11 bases. Germline CDR1 SGHTA, CDR2 FQGTGA. The CDR3 length is 19 residues. The V and J ends lost 1 base and 0 bases, in that order; junction bases with no gene match: 8. CDR3 in amino acids: CASSLRASGGSTSYNEQFF. In DNA, the CDR3 is TGTGCCAGCAGCTTAAGGGCTAGCGGGGGGTCCACCTCCTACAATGAGCAGTTCTTC.

The chain is built from TRBV18 and TRBJ1-2; 8 nucleotides align to TRBD1. The germline V gene has CDR1 KGHSH and CDR2 LQKENI. The CDR3 has 13 amino acids. V trimming: 3 bases; J trimming: 8 bases; junction bases outside the gene matches: 5. The CDR3 spells CASSPRTGTGYTF. CDR3 sequence (DNA): TGTGCCAGCTCACCTCGGACAGGGACGGGCTACACCTTC. Drawing the rest from reference TRBV18 and TRBJ1-2, the complete variable domain is NAGVMQNPRHLVRRRGQEARLRCSPMKGHSHVYWYRQLPEEGLKFMVYLQKENIIDESGMPKERFSAEFPKEGPSILRIQQVVRGDSAAYFCASSPRTGTGYTFGSGTRLTVV.

CDR3 in DNA: TGCGCCAGCCTCCGACTCCTGAACACTGAAGCTTTCTTT. This codes for CASLRLLNTEAFF. The chain uses TRBV10-2 and TRBJ1-1, with D unclear. The CDR3 runs to 13 residues. Trimming pared 8 bases from V and 0 bases from J, leaving 10 bases between. Germline V gene sequence: CDR1 WSHSY, CDR2 SAAADI.

This clone was seen a handful of times. The rearrangement links TRBV10-1 to TRBJ2-2, with 7 nucleotides matching TRBD1. This CDR3 contains 13 residues. Germline V gene sequence: CDR1 WNHNN, CDR2 SYGVQD (reference sequence). V was pared by 2 bases and J by 7 bases, with 1 base of the junction left unmatched. The CDR3 here is CASSERQGGELFF. The CDR3, as DNA: TGCGCCAGCAGTGAGAGACAGGGCGGGGAGCTGTTTTTT.